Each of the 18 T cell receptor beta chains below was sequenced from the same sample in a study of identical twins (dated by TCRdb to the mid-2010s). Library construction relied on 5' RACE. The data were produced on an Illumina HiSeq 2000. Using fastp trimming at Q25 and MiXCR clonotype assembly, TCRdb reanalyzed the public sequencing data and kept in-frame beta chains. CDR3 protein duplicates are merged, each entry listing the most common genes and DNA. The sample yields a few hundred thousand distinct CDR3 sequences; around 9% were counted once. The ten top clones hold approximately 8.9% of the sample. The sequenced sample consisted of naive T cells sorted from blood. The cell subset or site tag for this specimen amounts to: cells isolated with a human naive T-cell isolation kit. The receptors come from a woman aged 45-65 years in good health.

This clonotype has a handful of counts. CDR3 nucleotides: TGTGCCAGCAGCTTAGCTAGGGACAGGGTGGAGGATGGCTACACCTTC. Encoded protein: CASSLARDRVEDGYTF. The chain couples TRBV7-8 to TRBJ1-2; the match to TRBD1 covers 9 bases. CDR1 and CDR2 from the germline V gene are SGHVS and FQNEAQ. CDR3 length equals 16 residues. V shed 0 bases and J 6 bases; nucleotides not matched to a gene: 8.

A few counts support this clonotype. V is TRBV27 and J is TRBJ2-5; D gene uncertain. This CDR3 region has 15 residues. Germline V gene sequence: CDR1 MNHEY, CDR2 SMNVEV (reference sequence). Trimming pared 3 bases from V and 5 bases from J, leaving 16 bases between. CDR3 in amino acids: CASSLSLTFRETQYF. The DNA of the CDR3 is TGTGCCAGCAGTTTGTCCCTGACTTTCAGGGAGACCCAGTACTTC.

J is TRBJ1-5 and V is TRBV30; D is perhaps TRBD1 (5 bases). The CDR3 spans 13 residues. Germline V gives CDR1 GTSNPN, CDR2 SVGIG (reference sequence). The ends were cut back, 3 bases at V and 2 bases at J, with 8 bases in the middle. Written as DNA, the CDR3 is TGTGCCTGGAGGGGGGGAGGCAATCAGCCCCAGCATTTT. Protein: CAWRGGGNQPQHF. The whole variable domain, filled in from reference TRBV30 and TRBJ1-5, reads SQTIHQWPATLVQPVGSPLSLECTVEGTSNPNLYWYRQAAGRGLQLLFYSVGIGQISSEVPQNLSASRPQDRQFILSSKKLLLSDSGFYLCAWRGGGNQPQHFGDGTRLSIL.

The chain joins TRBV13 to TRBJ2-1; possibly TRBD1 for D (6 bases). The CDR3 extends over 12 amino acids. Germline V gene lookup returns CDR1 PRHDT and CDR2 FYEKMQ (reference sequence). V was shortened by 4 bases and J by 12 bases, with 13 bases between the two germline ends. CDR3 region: CASSSKQGWQFF. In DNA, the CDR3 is TGTGCCAGCAGCTCAAAGCAGGGGTGGCAGTTCTTC.

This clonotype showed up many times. The CDR3 region has the DNA TGCAGTGCTGAATTAGCGGGAGGTAATTACAATGAGCAGTTCTTC. This encodes CSAELAGGNYNEQFF. The rearrangement links TRBV20-1 to TRBJ2-1; 10 bases map to TRBD2. CDR3 length equals 15 residues. Germline trimming cut 5 bases from V and 4 bases from J; bases unmatched to any gene: 8. Germline V gene data show CDR1 as DFQATT and CDR2 as SNEGSKA (reference sequence).

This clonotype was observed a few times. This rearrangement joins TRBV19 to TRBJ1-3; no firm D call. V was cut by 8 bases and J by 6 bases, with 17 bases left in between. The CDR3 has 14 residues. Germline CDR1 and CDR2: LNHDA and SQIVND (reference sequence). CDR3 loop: CASSPTGEANTIYF. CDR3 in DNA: TGTGCCAGTTCCCCAACGGGCGAGGCAAACACCATATATTTT.

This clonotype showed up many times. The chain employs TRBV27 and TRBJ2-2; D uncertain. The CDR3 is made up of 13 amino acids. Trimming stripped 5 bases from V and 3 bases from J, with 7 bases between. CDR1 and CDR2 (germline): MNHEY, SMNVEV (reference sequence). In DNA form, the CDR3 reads TGTGCCAGCAGTAACAAACACACCGGGGAGCTGTTTTTT. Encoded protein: CASSNKHTGELFF.

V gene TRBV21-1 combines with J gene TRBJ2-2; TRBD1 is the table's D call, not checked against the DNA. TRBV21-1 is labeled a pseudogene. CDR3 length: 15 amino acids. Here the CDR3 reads CAGNDRDEGTGELFF. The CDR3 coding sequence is TGTGCCGGCAACGACAGGGATGAGGGCACCGGGGAGCTGTTTTTT.

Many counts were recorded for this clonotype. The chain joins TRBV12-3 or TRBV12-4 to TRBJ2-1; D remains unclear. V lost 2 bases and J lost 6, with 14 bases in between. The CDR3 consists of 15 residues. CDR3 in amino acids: CASSLMRSPGNEQFF. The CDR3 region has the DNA TGTGCCAGCAGTTTAATGCGGAGCCCCGGCAATGAGCAGTTCTTC.

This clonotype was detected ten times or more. CDR3 nucleotide sequence: TGTGCCAGCAGCCAAGGACCAACACACGATGAGCAGTTCTTC. This translates into CASSQGPTHDEQFF. The chain is built from TRBV5-4 and TRBJ2-1; D gene ambiguous. The CDR3 covers 14 residues. The germline V gene has CDR1 SGHNT and CDR2 YYREEE (reference sequence). V lost 4 bases, J lost 8 bases, and 16 bases lay in between.

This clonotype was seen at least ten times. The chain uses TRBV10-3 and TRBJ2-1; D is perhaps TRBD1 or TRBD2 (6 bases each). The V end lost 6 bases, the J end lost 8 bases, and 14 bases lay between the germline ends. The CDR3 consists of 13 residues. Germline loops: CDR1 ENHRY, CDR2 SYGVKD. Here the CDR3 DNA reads TGTGCCATCAGACTGAGGGGGGCCGATGAGCAGTTCTTC. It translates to CAIRLRGADEQFF.

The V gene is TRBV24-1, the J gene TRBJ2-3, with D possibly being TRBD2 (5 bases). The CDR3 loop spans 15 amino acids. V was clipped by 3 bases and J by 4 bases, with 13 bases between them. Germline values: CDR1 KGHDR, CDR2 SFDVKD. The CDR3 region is CATSDVTEGADTQYF. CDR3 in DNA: TGTGCCACCAGTGATGTCACAGAGGGCGCAGATACGCAGTATTTT.

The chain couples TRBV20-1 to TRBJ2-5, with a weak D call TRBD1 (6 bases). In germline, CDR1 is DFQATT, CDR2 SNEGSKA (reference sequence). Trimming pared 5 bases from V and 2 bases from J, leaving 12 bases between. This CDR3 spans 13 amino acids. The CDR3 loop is CSAWRTAQETQYF. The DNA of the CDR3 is TGCAGTGCTTGGCGGACAGCGCAAGAGACCCAGTACTTC.

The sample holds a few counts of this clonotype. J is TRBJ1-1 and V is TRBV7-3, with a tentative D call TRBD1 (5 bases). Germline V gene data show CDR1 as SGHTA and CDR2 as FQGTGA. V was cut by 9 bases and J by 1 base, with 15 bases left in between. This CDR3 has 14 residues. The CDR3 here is CASSNSGPNTEAFF. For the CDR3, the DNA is TGTGCCAGTTCTAATTCAGGGCCGAACACTGAAGCTTTCTTT.

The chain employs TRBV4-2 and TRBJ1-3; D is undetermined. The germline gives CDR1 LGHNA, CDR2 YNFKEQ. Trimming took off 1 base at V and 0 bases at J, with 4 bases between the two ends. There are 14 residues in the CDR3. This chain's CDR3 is CASSQGDSGNTIYF. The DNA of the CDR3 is TGTGCCAGCAGCCAAGGGGACTCTGGAAACACCATATATTTT.

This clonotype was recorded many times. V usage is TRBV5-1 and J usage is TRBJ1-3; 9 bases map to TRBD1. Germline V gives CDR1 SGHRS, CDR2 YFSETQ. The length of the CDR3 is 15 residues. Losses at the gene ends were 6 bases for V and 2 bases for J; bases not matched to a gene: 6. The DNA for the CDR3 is TGCGCCAGCACCATAGGACAGGGGCCTGGAAACACCATATATTTT. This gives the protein CASTIGQGPGNTIYF.

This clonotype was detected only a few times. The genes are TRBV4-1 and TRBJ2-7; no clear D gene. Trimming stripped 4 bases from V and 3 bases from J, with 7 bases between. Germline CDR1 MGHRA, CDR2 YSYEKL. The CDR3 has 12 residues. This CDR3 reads CASSRENYEQYF. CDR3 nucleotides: TGCGCCAGCAGCCGAGAGAACTACGAGCAGTACTTC.

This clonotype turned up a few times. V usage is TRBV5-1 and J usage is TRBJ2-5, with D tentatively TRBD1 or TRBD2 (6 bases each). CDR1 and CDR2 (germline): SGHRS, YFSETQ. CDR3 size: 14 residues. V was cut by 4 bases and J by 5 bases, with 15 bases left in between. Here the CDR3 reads CASSPYRDSETQYF. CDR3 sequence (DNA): TGCGCCAGCAGCCCATACAGGGACTCCGAGACCCAGTACTTC. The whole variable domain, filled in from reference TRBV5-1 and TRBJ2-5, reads KAGVTQTPRYLIKTRGQQVTLSCSPISGHRSVSWYQQTPGQGLQFLFEYFSETQRNKGNFPGRFSGRQFSNSRSEMNVSTLELGDSALYLCASSPYRDSETQYFGPGTRLLVL.